This is a list of T cell receptor beta chains from one sample in a study of blood T cells in healthy people across ages. Each CDR3 protein gets one entry after TCRdb re-called the 5' RACE reads with MiXCR. This table has around 520,000 distinct CDR3 sequences, about 29% appearing once. The data also belong to a second study, concerning T cells of mothers and their children.

Sequenced: blood. The source is a boy between 2 and 10 years old in good health. Each CDR3 is given with its conserved first and last residue. Each record gives: clone size, J gene, V gene, D gene, CDR3 length, CDR3 protein, CDR3 DNA. A D gene is named only where the DNA matches it firmly. Size is omitted from some rows. Given values are once, few, many or a class for expanded clones.

>.|TRBJ2-3|TRBV6-6|TRBD2|16
CASSPRSGGETDTQYF
TGTGCCAGCAGTCCTCGTAGCGGGGGGGAAACAGATACGCAGTATTTT
>few|TRBJ2-5|TRBV29-1|.|13
CSVEVWQGETQYF
TGCAGCGTTGAGGTTTGGCAGGGAGAGACCCAGTACTTC
>.|TRBJ2-5|TRBV3-1|TRBD2|16
CASSQEWAGGLETQYF
TGTGCCAGCAGCCAAGAATGGGCGGGGGGCCTTGAGACCCAGTACTTC
>.|TRBJ2-2|TRBV2|.|15
CASSERGVNTGELFF
TGTGCCAGCAGTGAAAGGGGGGTAAACACCGGGGAGCTGTTTTTT
>.|TRBJ2-3|TRBV20-1|TRBD1|11
CSATDRGTQYF
TGCAGTGCTACCGACAGGGGCACGCAGTATTTT
>few|TRBJ2-3|TRBV29-1|.|13
CSVDITSTDTQYF
TGCAGCGTTGACATTACTAGCACAGATACGCAGTATTTT
>.|TRBJ1-2|TRBV3-1|.|15
CASSQGSQTGYGYTF
TGTGCCAGCAGCCAAGGGTCCCAAACAGGCTATGGCTACACCTTC
>.|TRBJ2-5|TRBV4-1|TRBD1|15
CASSPGTGGVETQYF
TGCGCCAGCAGCCCGGGGACAGGAGGCGTGGAGACCCAGTACTTC
>few|TRBJ1-1|TRBV10-3|TRBD1|14
CAISGRDRGTEAFF
TGTGCCATCAGTGGGCGGGACAGGGGCACTGAAGCTTTCTTT
>.|TRBJ2-3|TRBV12-3/TRBV12-4|TRBD2|15
CASSGTSGGTDTQYF
TGTGCCAGCAGCGGGACTAGCGGGGGCACAGATACGCAGTATTTT